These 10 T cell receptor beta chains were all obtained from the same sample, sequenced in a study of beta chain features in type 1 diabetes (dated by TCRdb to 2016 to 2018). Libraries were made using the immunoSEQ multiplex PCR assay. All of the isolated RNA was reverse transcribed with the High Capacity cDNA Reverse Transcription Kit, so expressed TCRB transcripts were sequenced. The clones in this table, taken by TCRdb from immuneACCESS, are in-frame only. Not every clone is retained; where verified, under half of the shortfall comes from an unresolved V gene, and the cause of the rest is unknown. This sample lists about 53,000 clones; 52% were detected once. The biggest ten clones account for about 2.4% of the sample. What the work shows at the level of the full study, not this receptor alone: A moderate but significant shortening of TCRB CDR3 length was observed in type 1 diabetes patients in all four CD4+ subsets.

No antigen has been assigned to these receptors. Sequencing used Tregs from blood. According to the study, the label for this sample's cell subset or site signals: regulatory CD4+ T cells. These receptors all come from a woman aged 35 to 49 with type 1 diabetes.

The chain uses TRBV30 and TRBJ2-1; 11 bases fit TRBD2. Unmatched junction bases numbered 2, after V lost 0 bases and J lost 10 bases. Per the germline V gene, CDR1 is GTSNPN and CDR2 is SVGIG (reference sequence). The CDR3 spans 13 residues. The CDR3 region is CAWSVGTSGEQFF. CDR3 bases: TGTGCCTGGAGTGTAGGGACTAGCGGAGAGCAGTTCTTC.

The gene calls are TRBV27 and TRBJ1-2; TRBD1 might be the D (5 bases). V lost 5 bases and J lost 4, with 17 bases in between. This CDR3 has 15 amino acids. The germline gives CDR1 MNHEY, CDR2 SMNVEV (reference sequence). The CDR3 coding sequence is TGTGCCAGCAGTCCCATCCAGACAGAGCGCTATGGCTACACCTTC. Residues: CASSPIQTERYGYTF.

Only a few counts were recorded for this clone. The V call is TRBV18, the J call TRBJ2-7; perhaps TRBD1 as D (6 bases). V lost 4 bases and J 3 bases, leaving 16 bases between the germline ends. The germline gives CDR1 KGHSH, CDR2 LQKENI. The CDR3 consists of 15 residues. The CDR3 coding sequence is TGTGCCAGCTCACTGGCCCGGGACATAAGCTACGAGCAGTACTTC. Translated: CASSLARDISYEQYF.

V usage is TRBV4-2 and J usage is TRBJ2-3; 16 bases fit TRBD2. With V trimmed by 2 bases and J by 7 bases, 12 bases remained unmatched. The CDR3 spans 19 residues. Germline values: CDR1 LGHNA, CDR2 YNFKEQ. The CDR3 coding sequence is TGTGCCAGCAGCCAACCGCCGGGACTAGCGGGGGGGCTCTTAAATACGCAGTATTTT. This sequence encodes CASSQPPGLAGGLLNTQYF.

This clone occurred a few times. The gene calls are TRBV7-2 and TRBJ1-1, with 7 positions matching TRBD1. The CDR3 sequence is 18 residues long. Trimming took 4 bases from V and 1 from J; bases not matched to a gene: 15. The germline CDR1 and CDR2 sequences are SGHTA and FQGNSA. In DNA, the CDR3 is TGTGCCAGCAGCTCACTGGCCGGGACAGTCGGGAGGAACACTGAAGCTTTCTTT. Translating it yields CASSSLAGTVGRNTEAFF.

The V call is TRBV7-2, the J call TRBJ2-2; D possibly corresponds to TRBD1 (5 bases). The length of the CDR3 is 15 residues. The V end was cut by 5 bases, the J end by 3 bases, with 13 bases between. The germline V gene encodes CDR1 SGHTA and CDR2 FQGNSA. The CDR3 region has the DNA TGTGCCAGCAGCCTGATGACAGTCTACACCGGGGAGCTGTTTTTT. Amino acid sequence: CASSLMTVYTGELFF.

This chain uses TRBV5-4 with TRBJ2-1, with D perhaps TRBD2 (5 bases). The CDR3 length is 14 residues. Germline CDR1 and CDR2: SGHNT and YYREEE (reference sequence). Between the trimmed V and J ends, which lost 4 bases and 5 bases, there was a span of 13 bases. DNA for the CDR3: TGTGCCAGCAGCGCGGGCCTGGGAAACAATGAGCAGTTCTTC. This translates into CASSAGLGNNEQFF. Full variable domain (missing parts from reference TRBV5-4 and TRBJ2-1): ETGVTQSPTHLIKTRGQQVTLRCSSQSGHNTVSWYQQALGQGPQFIFQYYREEENGRGNFPPRFSGLQFPNYSSELNVNALELDDSALYLCASSAGLGNNEQFFGPGTRLTVL.

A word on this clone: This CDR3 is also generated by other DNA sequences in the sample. The CDR3 nucleotides are TGTGCCAGCAGTCCAGGGGGCTATGGCTACACCTTC. Its protein is CASSPGGYGYTF. The chain uses TRBV6-1 and TRBJ1-2; 7 bases agree with TRBD1. Germline-derived CDR1 and CDR2 are MNHNS and SASEGT. The CDR3 has 12 amino acids. V was clipped by 5 bases and J by 4 bases; unmatched bases: 1.

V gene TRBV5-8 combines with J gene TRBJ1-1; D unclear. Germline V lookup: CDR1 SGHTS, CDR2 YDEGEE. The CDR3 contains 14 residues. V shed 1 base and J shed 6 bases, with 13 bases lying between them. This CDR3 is CASSLPRVTAEAFF. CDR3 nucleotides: TGTGCCAGCAGCTTGCCCCGGGTGACGGCTGAAGCTTTCTTT.

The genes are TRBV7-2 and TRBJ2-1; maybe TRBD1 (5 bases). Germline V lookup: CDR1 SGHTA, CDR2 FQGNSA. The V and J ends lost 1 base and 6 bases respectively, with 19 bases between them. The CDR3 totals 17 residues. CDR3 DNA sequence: TGTGCCAGCAGCTTAGAGGTTTGGGGCGTAGCAGGCAATGAGCAGTTCTTC. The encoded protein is CASSLEVWGVAGNEQFF.